This TCR beta chain is from a study of blood T cell repertoires in COVID-19. TCRdb keeps only in-frame clones here, not all; method: immunoSEQ multiplex PCR. The table includes around 480,000 clones, more than 70% detected once. Trimming left V 4 bases short and J 2 bases short, with 33 bases between. This CDR3 is 21 amino acids long. The germline CDR1 and CDR2 sequences are MGHRA and YSYEKL. J is TRBJ2-7 and V is TRBV4-1; possibly TRBD2 for D (6 bases). The sample consisted of peripheral blood. This receptor was obtained from a woman aged 50 to 65 with COVID-19, enrolled during active disease. The CDR3 reads CASSLQRFPMRGGEDAYEQYF. The CDR3 DNA reads as TGCGCCAGCAGCCTCCAGCGGTTCCCCATGAGGGGCGGGGAGGATGCCTACGAGCAGTACTTC.